This TCR beta chain was captured in a study of radiation and T cells in renal cell carcinoma. Study-level points and caveats: No pretreatment tumor biopsies were available for baseline clonotypes. In blood, top tumor clones expanded by 2 weeks, shrinking by 4.

Some clones are missing from TCRdb's copy, which holds only in-frame ones; the method was immunoSEQ multiplex PCR. This sample has fewer than 200,000 clones, with roughly 90% found just once. In regard to this clone: Its antigen is currently unknown.

The CDR3 is 16 residues long. CDR1 is MNHEY, CDR2 SMNVEV, per germline (reference sequence). V trimming: 5 bases; J trimming: 7 bases; junction bases outside the gene matches: 12. Indicated time point: blood 4 weeks post-SBRT, at nephrectomy. As to treatment: 15 Gy SBRT to primary tumor, nephrectomy 4 weeks later. Nephrectomy followed 15 Gy stereotactic body radiation by 4 weeks. This renal cell carcinoma was of the clear cell type. The chain uses TRBV27 and TRBJ2-1; 9 bases line up with TRBD1. The TCR was taken from a woman aged 45 to 65 with renal cell carcinoma. Source: blood, taken from a patient whose treatment included radiotherapy and nephrectomy. The chain's CDR3 is CASSPTGGADSNEQFF. As DNA, the CDR3 is TGTGCCAGCAGTCCAACAGGGGGCGCAGATTCTAATGAGCAGTTCTTC.